This TCR beta chain originates from a study of blood T cell repertoires in COVID-19. Repertoires were generated with immunoSEQ multiplex PCR, while TCRdb's copy carries only in-frame clones and drops some. The profile shows a few hundred thousand clones, less than 90% of them singletons. The CDR3 spans 15 residues. The germline V and J ends were trimmed by 0 bases and 2 bases, with 9 bases remaining between them. The germline gives CDR1 SGDLS, CDR2 YYNGEE. This chain uses TRBV9 with TRBJ1-5, with D unresolved. Sequencing was carried out using peripheral blood. The TCR originated in a woman in her sixties who had recovered from COVID-19. The CDR3 spells CASSVGALGNQPQHF. The CDR3 region has the DNA TGTGCCAGCAGCGTAGGGGCGCTGGGCAATCAGCCCCAGCATTTT. Full variable domain (rest looked up from reference TRBV9 and TRBJ1-5): DSGVTQTPKHLITATGQRVTLRCSPRSGDLSVYWYQQSLDQGLQFLIQYYNGEERAKGNILERFSAQQFPDLHSELNLSSLELGDSALYFCASSVGALGNQPQHFGDGTRLSIL.